This TCR beta chain was obtained from a study of control samples from healthy donors and cancer patients. This clone was recorded once. Measured with immunoSEQ multiplex PCR; TCRdb has only the in-frame clones, and not every one. Of under 200,000 clones listed, 93% were seen once; the top ten hold 4.1%. Germline V gene sequence: CDR1 MGHRA, CDR2 YSYEKL. V was clipped by 0 bases and J by 8 bases, with 10 bases between them. The CDR3 contains 13 residues. The TCR originated in an older woman in good health. The chain uses TRBV4-1 and TRBJ1-2; D is unresolved. Sequenced sample: blood. The CDR3 protein is CASSQDRRRGYTF. The CDR3 DNA follows: TGCGCCAGCAGCCAAGATCGACGGAGGGGCTACACCTTC.